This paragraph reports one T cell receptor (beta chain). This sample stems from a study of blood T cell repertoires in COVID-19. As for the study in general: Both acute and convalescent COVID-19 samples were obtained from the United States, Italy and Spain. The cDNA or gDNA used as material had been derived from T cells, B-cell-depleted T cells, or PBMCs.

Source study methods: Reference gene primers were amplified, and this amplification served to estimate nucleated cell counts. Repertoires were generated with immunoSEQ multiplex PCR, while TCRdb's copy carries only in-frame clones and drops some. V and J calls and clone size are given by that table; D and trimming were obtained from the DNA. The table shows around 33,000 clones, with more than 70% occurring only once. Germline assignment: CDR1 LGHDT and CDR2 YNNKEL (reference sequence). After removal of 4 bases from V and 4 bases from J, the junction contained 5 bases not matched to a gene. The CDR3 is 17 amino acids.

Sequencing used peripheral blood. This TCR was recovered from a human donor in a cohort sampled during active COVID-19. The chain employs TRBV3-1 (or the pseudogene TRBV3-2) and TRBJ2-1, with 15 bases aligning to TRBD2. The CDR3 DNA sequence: TGTGCCAGCAGCCCCCGGACTAGCGGGAGGGTATACAATGAGCAGTTCTTC. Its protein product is CASSPRTSGRVYNEQFF.